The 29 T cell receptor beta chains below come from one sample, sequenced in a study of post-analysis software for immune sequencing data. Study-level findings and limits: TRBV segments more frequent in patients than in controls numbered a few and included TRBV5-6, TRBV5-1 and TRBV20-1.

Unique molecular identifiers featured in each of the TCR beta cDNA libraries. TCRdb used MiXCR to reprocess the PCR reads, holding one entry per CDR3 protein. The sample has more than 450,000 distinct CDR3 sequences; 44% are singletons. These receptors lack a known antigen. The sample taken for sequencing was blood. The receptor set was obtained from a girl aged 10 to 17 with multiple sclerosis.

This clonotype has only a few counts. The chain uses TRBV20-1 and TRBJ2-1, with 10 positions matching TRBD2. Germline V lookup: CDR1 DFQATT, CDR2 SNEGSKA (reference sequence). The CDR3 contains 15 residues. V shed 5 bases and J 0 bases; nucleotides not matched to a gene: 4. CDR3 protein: CSASGTSASYNEQFF. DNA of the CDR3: TGCAGTGCTTCCGGGACTAGCGCCTCCTACAATGAGCAGTTCTTC.

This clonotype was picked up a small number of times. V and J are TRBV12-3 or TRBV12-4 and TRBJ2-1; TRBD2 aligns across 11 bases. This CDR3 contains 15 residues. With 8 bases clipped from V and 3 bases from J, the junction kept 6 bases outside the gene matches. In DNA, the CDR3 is TGTGCCAGCGGGACTCTAGCGGGGGGCTACAATGAGCAGTTCTTC. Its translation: CASGTLAGGYNEQFF.

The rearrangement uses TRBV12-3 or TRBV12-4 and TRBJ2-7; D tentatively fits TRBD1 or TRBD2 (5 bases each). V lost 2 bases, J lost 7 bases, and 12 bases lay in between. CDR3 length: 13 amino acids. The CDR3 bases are TGTGCCAGCAGTTTAACGGACACGGGGGAGCAGTACTTC. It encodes CASSLTDTGEQYF.

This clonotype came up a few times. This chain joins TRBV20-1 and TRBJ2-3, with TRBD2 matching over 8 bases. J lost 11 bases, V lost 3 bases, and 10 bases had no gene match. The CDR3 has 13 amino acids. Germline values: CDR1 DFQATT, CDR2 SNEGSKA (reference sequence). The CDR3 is CSASPDGGGKQYF. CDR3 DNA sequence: TGCAGTGCTAGTCCCGATGGCGGGGGGAAGCAGTATTTT.

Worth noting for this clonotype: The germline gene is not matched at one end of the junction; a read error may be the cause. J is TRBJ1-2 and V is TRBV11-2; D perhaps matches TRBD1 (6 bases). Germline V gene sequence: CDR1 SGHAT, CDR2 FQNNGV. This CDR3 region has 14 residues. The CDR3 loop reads CAGSLPGTPRGYTF. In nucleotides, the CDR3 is TGTGCCGGCAGCTTACCCGGGACACCCAGGGGCTACACCTTC.

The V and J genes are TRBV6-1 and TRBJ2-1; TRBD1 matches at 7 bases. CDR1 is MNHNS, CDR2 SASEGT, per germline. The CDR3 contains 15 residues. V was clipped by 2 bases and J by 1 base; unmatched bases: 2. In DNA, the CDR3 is TGTGCCAGCAGTGAAACGACAGGGTCCTACAATGAGCAGTTCTTC. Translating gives CASSETTGSYNEQFF.

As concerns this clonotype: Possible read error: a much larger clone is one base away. CDR3 sequence: CSGGGVTYEQYF. The CDR3 DNA reads TGCAGCGGTGGAGGGGTTACCTACGAGCAGTACTTC. This chain joins TRBV29-1 and TRBJ2-4, with a tentative D call TRBD2 (6 bases). The J call is doubtful: the DNA matches TRBJ2-7 better. This CDR3 contains 12 residues. CDR1 and CDR2 from the germline V gene are SQVTM and ANQGSEA.

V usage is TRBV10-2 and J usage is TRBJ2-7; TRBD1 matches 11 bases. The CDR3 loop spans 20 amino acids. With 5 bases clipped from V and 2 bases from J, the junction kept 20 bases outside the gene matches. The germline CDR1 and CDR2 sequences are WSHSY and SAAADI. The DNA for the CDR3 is TGCGCCAGCAGTTCTATACCGGGACAGGGGGAGCGGGAGGCCCCCTACGAGCAGTACTTC. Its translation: CASSSIPGQGEREAPYEQYF.

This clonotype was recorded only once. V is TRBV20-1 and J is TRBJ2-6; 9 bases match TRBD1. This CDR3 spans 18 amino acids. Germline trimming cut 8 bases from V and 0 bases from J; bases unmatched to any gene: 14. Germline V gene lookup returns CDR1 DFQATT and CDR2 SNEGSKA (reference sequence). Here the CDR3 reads CSTITRDRVLSGANVLTF. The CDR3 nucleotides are TGCAGTACTATAACCCGGGACAGGGTACTCTCTGGGGCCAACGTCCTGACTTTC.

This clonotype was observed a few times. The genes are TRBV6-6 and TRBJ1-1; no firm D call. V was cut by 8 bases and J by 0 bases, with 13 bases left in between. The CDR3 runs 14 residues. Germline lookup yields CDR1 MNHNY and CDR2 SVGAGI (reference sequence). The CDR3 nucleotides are TGTGCCAGCGGGGATTCGGCAGTGAACACTGAAGCTTTCTTT. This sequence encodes CASGDSAVNTEAFF.

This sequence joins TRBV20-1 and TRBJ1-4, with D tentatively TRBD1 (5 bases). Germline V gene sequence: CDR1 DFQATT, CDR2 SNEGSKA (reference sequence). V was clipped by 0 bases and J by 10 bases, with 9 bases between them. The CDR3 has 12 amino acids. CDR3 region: CSARDRDGKLFF. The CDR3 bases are TGCAGTGCTAGAGACAGGGACGGAAAACTGTTTTTT.

CDR3 DNA sequence: TGTGCCAGCAGCCAAGAAGTACTAGCGGGGGGAGCCAAAAACATTCAGTACTTC. This codes for CASSQEVLAGGAKNIQYF. J is TRBJ2-4 and V is TRBV4-2; TRBD2 matches at 12 bases. Germline lookup yields CDR1 LGHNA and CDR2 YNFKEQ. J lost 0 bases, V lost 0 bases, and 3 bases had no gene match. The CDR3 covers 18 residues.

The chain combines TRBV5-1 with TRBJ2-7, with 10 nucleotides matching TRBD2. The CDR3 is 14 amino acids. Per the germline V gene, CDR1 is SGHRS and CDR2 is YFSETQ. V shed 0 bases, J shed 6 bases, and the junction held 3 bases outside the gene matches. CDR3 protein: CASSLVAGGAEQYF. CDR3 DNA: TGCGCCAGCAGCTTGGTAGCGGGGGGAGCCGAGCAGTACTTC. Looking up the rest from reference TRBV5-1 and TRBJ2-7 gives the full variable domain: KAGVTQTPRYLIKTRGQQVTLSCSPISGHRSVSWYQQTPGQGLQFLFEYFSETQRNKGNFPGRFSGRQFSNSRSEMNVSTLELGDSALYLCASSLVAGGAEQYFGPGTRLTVT.

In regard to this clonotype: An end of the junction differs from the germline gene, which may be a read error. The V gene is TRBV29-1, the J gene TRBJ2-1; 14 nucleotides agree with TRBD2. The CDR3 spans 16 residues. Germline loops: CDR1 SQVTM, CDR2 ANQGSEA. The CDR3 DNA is TGCAGCGTTGATGGGACTAGCGGGAGTAAGGACAATGGGCAGTTCTTC. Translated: CSVDGTSGSKDNGQFF.

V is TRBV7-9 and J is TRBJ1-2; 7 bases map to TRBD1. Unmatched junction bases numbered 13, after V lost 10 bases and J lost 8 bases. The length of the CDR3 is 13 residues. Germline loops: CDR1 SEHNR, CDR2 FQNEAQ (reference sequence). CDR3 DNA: TGTGCCACGGACCTAGGGGGCATCGACGGCTACACCTTC. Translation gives CATDLGGIDGYTF.

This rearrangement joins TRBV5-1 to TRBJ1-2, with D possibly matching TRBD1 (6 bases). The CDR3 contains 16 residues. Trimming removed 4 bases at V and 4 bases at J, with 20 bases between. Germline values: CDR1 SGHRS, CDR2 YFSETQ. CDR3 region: CASSPYPVEGGYGYTF. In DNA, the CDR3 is TGCGCCAGCAGCCCCTACCCGGTTGAGGGGGGCTATGGCTACACCTTC.

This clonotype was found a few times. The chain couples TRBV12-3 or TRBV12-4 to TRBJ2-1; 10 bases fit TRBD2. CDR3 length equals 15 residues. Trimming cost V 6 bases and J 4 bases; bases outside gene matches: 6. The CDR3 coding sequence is TGTGCCAGCAGCCGGGTGGGACTAGCGTACAATGAGCAGTTCTTC. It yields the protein CASSRVGLAYNEQFF.

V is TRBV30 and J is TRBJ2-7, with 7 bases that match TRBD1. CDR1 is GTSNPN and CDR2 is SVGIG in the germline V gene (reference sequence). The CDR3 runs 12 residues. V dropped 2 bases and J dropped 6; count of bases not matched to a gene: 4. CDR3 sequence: CAWSRQGREQYF. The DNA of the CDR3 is TGTGCCTGGAGTCGACAGGGACGCGAGCAGTACTTC.

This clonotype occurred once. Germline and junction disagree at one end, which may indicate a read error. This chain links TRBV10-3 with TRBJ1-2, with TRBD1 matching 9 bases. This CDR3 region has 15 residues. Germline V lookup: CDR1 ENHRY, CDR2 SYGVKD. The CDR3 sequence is CAISPRTGDNYDYTF. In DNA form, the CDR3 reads TGTGCCATCAGCCCCAGGACAGGGGACAACTATGACTACACCTTC.

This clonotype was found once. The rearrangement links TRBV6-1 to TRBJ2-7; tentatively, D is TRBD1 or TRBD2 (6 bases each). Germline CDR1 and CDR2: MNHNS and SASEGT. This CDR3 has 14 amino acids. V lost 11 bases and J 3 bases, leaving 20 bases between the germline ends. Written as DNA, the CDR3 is TGTGCCGGCACCGTGTCAGGGGACTTCTACGAGCAGTACTTC. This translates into CAGTVSGDFYEQYF.

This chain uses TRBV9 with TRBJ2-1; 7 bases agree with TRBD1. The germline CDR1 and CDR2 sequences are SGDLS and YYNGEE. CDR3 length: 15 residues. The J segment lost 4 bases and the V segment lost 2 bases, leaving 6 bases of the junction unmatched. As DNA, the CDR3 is TGTGCCAGCAGCGTGGACGGACAGGTTTACAATGAGCAGTTCTTC. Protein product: CASSVDGQVYNEQFF.

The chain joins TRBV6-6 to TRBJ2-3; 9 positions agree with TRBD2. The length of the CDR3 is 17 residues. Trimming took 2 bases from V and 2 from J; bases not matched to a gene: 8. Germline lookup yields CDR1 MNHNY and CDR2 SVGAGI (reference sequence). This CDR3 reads CASSYRRASGNTDTQYF. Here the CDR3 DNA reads TGTGCCAGCAGTTACCGCCGAGCTAGCGGGAACACAGATACGCAGTATTTT.

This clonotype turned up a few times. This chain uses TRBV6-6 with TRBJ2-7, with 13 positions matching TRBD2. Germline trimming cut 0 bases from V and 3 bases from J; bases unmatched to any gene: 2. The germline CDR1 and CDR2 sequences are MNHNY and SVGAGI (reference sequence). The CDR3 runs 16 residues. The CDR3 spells CASSYSRTSGGYEQYF. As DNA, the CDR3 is TGTGCCAGCAGTTACTCCCGGACTAGCGGGGGCTACGAGCAGTACTTC.

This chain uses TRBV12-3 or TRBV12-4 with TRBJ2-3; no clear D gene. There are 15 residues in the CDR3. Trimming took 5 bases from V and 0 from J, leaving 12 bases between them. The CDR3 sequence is CASSPDNLSTDTQYF. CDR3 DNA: TGTGCCAGCAGTCCAGACAACCTAAGCACAGATACGCAGTATTTT.

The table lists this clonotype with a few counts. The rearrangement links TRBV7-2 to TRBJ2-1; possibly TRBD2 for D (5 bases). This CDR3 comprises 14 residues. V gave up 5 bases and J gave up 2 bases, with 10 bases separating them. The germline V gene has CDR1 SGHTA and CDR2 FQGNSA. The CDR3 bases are TGTGCCAGCAGCCCCAACGGGGCCTACAATGAGCAGTTCTTC. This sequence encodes CASSPNGAYNEQFF.

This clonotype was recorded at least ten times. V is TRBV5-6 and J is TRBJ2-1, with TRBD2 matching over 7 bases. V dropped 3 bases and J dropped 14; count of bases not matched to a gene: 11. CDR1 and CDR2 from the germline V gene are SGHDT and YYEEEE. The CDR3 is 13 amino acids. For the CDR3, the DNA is TGTGCCAGCAGCTGGGGTGGGGCGGGAGTAGAGTTCTTC. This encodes CASSWGGAGVEFF.

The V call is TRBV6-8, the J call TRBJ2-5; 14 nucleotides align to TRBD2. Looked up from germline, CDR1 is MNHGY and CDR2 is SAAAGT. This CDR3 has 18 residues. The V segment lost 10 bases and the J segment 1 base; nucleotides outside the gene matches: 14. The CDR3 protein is CAINDAGTSGSPQETQYF. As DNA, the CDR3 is TGTGCCATCAACGACGCCGGGACTAGCGGGAGCCCCCAAGAGACCCAGTACTTC.

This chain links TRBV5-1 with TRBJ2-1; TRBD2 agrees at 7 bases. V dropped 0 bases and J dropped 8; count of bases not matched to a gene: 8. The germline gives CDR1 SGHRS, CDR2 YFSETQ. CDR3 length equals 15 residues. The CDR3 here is CASSLEAGEEDEQFF. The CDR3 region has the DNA TGCGCCAGCAGCTTGGAGGCGGGAGAAGAGGATGAGCAGTTCTTC. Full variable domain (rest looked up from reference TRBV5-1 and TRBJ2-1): KAGVTQTPRYLIKTRGQQVTLSCSPISGHRSVSWYQQTPGQGLQFLFEYFSETQRNKGNFPGRFSGRQFSNSRSEMNVSTLELGDSALYLCASSLEAGEEDEQFFGPGTRLTVL.

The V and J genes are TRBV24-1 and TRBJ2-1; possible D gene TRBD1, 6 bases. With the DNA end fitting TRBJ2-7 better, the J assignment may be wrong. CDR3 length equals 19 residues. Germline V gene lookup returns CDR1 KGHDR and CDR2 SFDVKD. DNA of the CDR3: TGTGCCACCAGTGATCCGGGACAAGGACGTTCGCACTCCTACAATGAGCAGTACTTC. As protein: CATSDPGQGRSHSYNEQYF.